The clone carrying this T cell receptor (beta chain) was detected once. Antigen unknown. The data are from a study of blood T cells in healthy people across ages. The CDR3 contains 12 residues. The V gene lost 6 bases and the J gene lost 8 bases, with 13 bases spanning the gap. Germline CDR1 reads DFQATT; CDR2 reads SNEGSKA (reference sequence). Findings and caveats of the study: The study lacked donor CMV status, which possibly confounded expanded clonotype changes. Strong correlation was found linking TCR beta diversity to naive T cell percentage.

Together with a sample-barcoded 5' primer, a J-beta primer mix was included in a second PCR lasting roughly 6 to 12 cycles. A tag from a template-switch adaptor with 12 random nucleotides marked each cDNA molecule. Using its own MiXCR run on the 5' RACE reads, TCRdb lists one record per CDR3 protein. The profile shows fewer than 950,000 distinct CDR3 sequences, roughly 50% of them singletons. This receptor was obtained from an elderly man in good health. This chain connects TRBV20-1 to TRBJ1-4; D perhaps matches TRBD1 (6 bases). Sequences were obtained from blood. The CDR3 loop is CSAPVQGEKLFF. DNA for the CDR3: TGCAGTGCCCCGGTCCAGGGGGAAAAACTGTTTTTT.